This T cell receptor (beta chain) was obtained from a study of blood T cell repertoires in COVID-19. Study in general: Samples representing acute and convalescent COVID-19 were sourced from the United States, Italy and Spain. From T cells, B-cell-depleted T cells, or PBMCs came the material, which was cDNA or gDNA.

In the authors' methods: Amplification from reference gene primers served as the basis for estimated nucleated cell counts. Using immunoSEQ multiplex PCR, the repertoire was profiled, and TCRdb retains in-frame clones only, with some absent. D and trimming were read from the DNA, whereas the V and J calls and clone size are those reported in that table. The table lists some 260,000 clones, around 85% of them singletons. Germline V gene data show CDR1 as LGHNA and CDR2 as YNFKEQ. This CDR3 has 14 amino acids. Trimming stripped 6 bases from V and 0 bases from J, with 12 bases between. Sequenced sample: peripheral blood. V is TRBV4-2 and J is TRBJ2-7; a weak D match, TRBD1 (6 bases). This sequence was found in a man older than 75 with acute or convalescent COVID-19. For the CDR3, the DNA is TGTGCCAGCAGTTTGACAGGATCCTCCTACGAGCAGTACTTC. Translating it yields CASSLTGSSYEQYF.